These 12 T cell receptor beta chains came from one sample sequenced in a study of cytomegalovirus exposure and HLA in healthy donors. The PCR was carried out with 60 Vbeta primers and 13 Jbeta primers. The table came from immunoSEQ multiplex PCR; TCRdb's copy has only in-frame clones and leaves some out. There are around 65,000 clones in the sample; 55% to 75% occur only once, and 15% to 20% lies in the top ten. The sequenced sample was PBMCs. Receptors originate from a man in his forties or fifties in good health and CMV-seropositive.

The CDR3 sequence: CASRPTSGGRTDTQYF. In nucleotides, the CDR3 is TGTGCCAGCAGGCCGACTAGCGGGGGACGCACAGATACGCAGTATTTT. The rearrangement uses TRBV7-8 and TRBJ2-3; 12 bases are a match to TRBD2. CDR3 length: 16 residues. The J segment lost 1 base and the V segment lost 6 bases, leaving 5 bases of the junction unmatched. Per the germline V gene, CDR1 is SGHVS and CDR2 is FQNEAQ.

The chain employs TRBV4-1 and TRBJ2-1; possible D gene TRBD2, 6 bases. Germline CDR1 reads MGHRA; CDR2 reads YSYEKL. V lost 2 bases, J lost 2 bases, and 7 bases lay in between. The CDR3 consists of 14 residues. CDR3 amino acids: CASSQTSTYNEQFF. The CDR3 nucleotides read TGCGCCAGCAGCCAAACTAGCACCTACAATGAGCAGTTCTTC.

This clone is medium-sized. The genes are TRBV11-1 and TRBJ2-7; no firm D call. The CDR3 totals 14 residues. Trimming took 1 base from V and 2 from J, leaving 9 bases between them. CDR1 SGHAT and CDR2 FQDESV come from the germline V gene (reference sequence). The CDR3 loop is CASSLGDKTYEQYF. The CDR3 nucleotides are TGTGCCAGCAGCTTAGGAGACAAAACCTACGAGCAGTACTTC.

V and J are TRBV7-2 and TRBJ2-7; possibly TRBD2 for D (5 bases). The CDR3 runs 14 residues. Germline CDR1 and CDR2: SGHTA and FQGNSA. V was pared by 4 bases and J by 0 bases, with 10 bases between. CDR3: CASSSSGNSYEQYF. The CDR3 nucleotides read TGTGCCAGCAGCTCCTCGGGGAACTCCTACGAGCAGTACTTC.

The rearrangement links TRBV5-4 to TRBJ1-4; 8 nucleotides align to TRBD1. The CDR3 spans 15 residues. Trimming at V came to 3 bases and at J to 10 bases, leaving 11 bases not matched to a gene. Looked up from germline, CDR1 is SGHNT and CDR2 is YYREEE (reference sequence). The CDR3 DNA reads TGTGCCAGCAGCTCCGGACAGGGCGCGGGGCCAAAACTGTTTTTT. Its protein product is CASSSGQGAGPKLFF.

V is TRBV29-1 and J is TRBJ2-7, with 8 bases fitting TRBD1. The CDR3 extends over 12 amino acids. V lost 4 bases, J lost 5 bases, and 4 bases stayed unmatched. The germline V gene has CDR1 SQVTM and CDR2 ANQGSEA. The CDR3 DNA follows: TGCAGCGTTGGCCAGGGGGCCCACGAGCAGTACTTC. Protein product: CSVGQGAHEQYF.

The chain carries TRBV10-3 and TRBJ1-1; 8 bases are shared with TRBD1. Germline-derived CDR1 and CDR2 are ENHRY and SYGVKD. The CDR3 runs to 14 residues. V gave up 3 bases and J gave up 4 bases; unmatched junction bases: 4. CDR3 bases: TGTGCCATCAGTGACCTAACAGGGGGCACTGAAGCTTTCTTT. Translation: CAISDLTGGTEAFF.

V gene TRBV7-2 combines with J gene TRBJ2-6; 11 nucleotides match TRBD1. The CDR3 totals 18 residues. Trimming at V came to 4 bases and at J to 1 base, leaving 6 bases not matched to a gene. Germline CDR1 is SGHTA and CDR2 is FQGNSA. The CDR3 loop reads CASSSIGQGASGANVLTF. CDR3 coding DNA: TGTGCCAGCAGCTCGATTGGACAGGGGGCGTCTGGGGCCAACGTCCTGACTTTC. Full variable domain (missing parts from reference TRBV7-2 and TRBJ2-6): GAGVSQSPSNKVTEKGKDVELRCDPISGHTALYWYRQSLGQGLEFLIYFQGNSAPDKSGLPSDRFSAERTGGSVSTLTIQRTQQEDSAVYLCASSSIGQGASGANVLTFGAGSRLTVL.

This clone was counted many times. V is TRBV5-1 and J is TRBJ1-1; 8 bases match TRBD1. Germline lookup yields CDR1 SGHRS and CDR2 YFSETQ. The junction had 4 bases not matched to a gene; V was cut back by 0 bases and J by 6 bases. The CDR3 is made up of 14 amino acids. The CDR3 DNA reads TGCGCCAGCAGCTTGGGACAGGGGTATGCTGAAGCTTTCTTT. It specifies CASSLGQGYAEAFF.

On this clone itself: Its ends do not fully match the called genes, so a read error is possible. V is TRBV7-7 and J is TRBJ2-1; D remains ambiguous. The CDR3 totals 13 residues. Germline V gene sequence: CDR1 SSHAT, CDR2 FNYEAQ (reference sequence). The CDR3 nucleotides read TGTGCTAGCAGCTTAGATCACGGCAATGAGCAGTTCTTC. Its translation: CASSLDHGNEQFF.

This chain connects TRBV18 to TRBJ1-2; perhaps TRBD1 as D (5 bases). The CDR3 extends over 14 amino acids. Germline CDR1 and CDR2: KGHSH and LQKENI. Trimming left V 3 bases short and J 6 bases short, with 14 bases between. CDR3: CASSPVGQQNGYTF. The DNA for the CDR3 is TGTGCCAGCTCACCCGTGGGGCAGCAAAATGGCTACACCTTC.

The chain has TRBV7-9 and TRBJ1-6; 7 bases are a match to TRBD1. CDR3 length equals 15 residues. The V gene's germline CDR1 is SEHNR and CDR2 FQNEAQ (reference sequence). The V gene end was trimmed by 6 bases and the J gene end by 9 bases; junction bases not matched to a gene: 11. This chain's CDR3 is CASRADRFSRSPLHF. Written as DNA, the CDR3 is TGTGCCAGCAGAGCGGACAGGTTTTCACGTTCACCCCTCCACTTT.